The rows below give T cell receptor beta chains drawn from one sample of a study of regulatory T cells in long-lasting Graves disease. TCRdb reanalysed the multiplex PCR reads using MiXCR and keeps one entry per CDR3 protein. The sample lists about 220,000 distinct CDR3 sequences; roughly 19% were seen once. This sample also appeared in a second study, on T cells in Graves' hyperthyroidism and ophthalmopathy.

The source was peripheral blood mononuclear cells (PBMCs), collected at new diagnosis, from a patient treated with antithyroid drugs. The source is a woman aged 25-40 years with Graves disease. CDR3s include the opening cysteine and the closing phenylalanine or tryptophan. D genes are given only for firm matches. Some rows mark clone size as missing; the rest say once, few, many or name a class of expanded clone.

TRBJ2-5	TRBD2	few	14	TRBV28	CASSLWGGTETQYF	TGTGCCAGCAGTTTATGGGGGGGGACCGAGACCCAGTACTTC
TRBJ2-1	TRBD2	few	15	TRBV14	CASTAGRGGNNEQFF	TGTGCCAGCACGGCCGGGAGGGGGGGAAACAATGAGCAGTTCTTC
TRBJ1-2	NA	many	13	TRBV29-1	CSARPQGSYGYTF	TGCAGCGCCCGACCGCAGGGTAGCTATGGCTACACCTTC
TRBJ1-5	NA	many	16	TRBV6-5	CASSYSADGSNQPQHF	TGTGCCAGCAGTTACTCGGCAGACGGGAGCAATCAGCCCCAGCATTTT
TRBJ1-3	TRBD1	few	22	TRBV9	CASSASEQGTIFDNPSGNTIYF	TGTGCCAGCAGCGCGTCAGAACAGGGGACGATTTTCGATAACCCTTCTGGAAACACCATATATTTT
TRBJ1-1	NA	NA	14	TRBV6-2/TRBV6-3	CASSYGQGDTEAFF	TGTGCCAGCAGTTACGGGCAGGGAGACACTGAAGCTTTCTTT
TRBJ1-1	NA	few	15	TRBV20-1	CSAREAGGLNTEAFF	TGCAGTGCTAGAGAGGCTGGTGGGCTTAACACTGAAGCTTTCTTT
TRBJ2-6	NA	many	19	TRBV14	CASSYGAGKLVTGANVLTF	TGTGCCAGCAGCTATGGGGCTGGGAAGCTTGTCACTGGGGCCAACGTCCTGACTTTC
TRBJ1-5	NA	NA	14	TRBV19	CASSINKGGQPQHF	TGTGCCAGTAGTATAAATAAGGGGGGACAGCCCCAGCATTTT
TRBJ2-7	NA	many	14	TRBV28	CASSLSYGSREQYF	TGTGCCAGCAGTTTAAGCTACGGGTCTAGGGAGCAGTACTTC
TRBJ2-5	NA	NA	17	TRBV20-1	CSARVVAAGGRPETQYF	TGCAGTGCTAGAGTAGTAGCGGCCGGTGGGCGGCCGGAGACCCAGTACTTC
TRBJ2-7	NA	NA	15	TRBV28	CASSPEEGQRLGQYF	TGTGCCAGCAGTCCCGAGGAGGGGCAAAGGTTGGGGCAGTACTTC
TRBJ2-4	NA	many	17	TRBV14	CASSPRFSLGAKNIQYF	TGTGCCAGCAGTCCCAGGTTCAGCCTTGGGGCCAAAAACATTCAGTACTTC
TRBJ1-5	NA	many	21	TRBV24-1	CATSVPVTGPSSTYSNQPQHF	TGTGCCACCAGTGTCCCCGTCACAGGGCCCTCTTCTACCTATAGCAATCAGCCCCAGCATTTT
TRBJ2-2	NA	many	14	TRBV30	CAWSRGFTTGELFF	TGTGCCTGGAGTAGAGGGTTTACCACCGGGGAGCTGTTTTTT
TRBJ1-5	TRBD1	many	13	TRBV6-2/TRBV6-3	CASSKDRDQPQHF	TGTGCCAGCAGCAAGGACAGGGATCAGCCCCAGCATTTT
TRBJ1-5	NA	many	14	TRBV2	CASRNDRLYQPQHF	TGTGCCAGCAGGAACGACAGGCTTTATCAGCCCCAGCATTTT
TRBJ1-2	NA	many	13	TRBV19	CASSWDGNYGYTF	TGTGCCAGTAGTTGGGACGGGAACTATGGCTACACCTTC
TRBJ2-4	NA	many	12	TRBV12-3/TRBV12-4	CASSPGTNIQYF	TGTGCCAGCAGTCCAGGGACTAACATTCAGTACTTC
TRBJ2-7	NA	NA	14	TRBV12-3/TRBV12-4	CASSLGPRAGEQYF	TGTGCCAGCAGTTTAGGCCCGAGGGCAGGGGAGCAGTACTTC
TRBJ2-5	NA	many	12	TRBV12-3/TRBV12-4	CASRQNQETQYF	TGTGCCAGCAGACAGAATCAAGAGACCCAGTACTTC
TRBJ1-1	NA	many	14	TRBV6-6	CASSYSARGTEAFF	TGTGCCAGCAGTTACTCGGCCCGAGGCACTGAAGCTTTCTTT
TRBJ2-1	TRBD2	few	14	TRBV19	CASCATSGSYEQFF	TGTGCCAGTTGCGCGACTAGCGGGAGCTATGAGCAGTTCTTC
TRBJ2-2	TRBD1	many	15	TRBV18	CASSAGQGPTGELFF	TGTGCCAGCTCGGCCGGACAGGGCCCTACCGGGGAGCTGTTTTTT
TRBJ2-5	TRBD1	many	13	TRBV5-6	CASSFDRGETQYF	TGTGCCAGCAGCTTCGACAGGGGAGAGACCCAGTACTTC
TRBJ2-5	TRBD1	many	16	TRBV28	CASSLSGRTGRETQYF	TGTGCCAGCAGTTTATCGGGGCGGACAGGGAGGGAGACCCAGTACTTC
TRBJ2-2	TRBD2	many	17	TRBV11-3	CASSFARGGANTGELFF	TGTGCCAGCAGCTTCGCTCGGGGGGGGGCGAACACCGGGGAGCTGTTTTTT
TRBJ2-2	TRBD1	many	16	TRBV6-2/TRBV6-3	CASSPPGQGLSGELFF	TGTGCCAGCAGTCCTCCGGGACAGGGATTGTCCGGGGAGCTGTTTTTT
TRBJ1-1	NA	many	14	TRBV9	CASSGHREYTEAFF	TGTGCCAGCAGCGGCCACAGGGAATACACTGAAGCTTTCTTT
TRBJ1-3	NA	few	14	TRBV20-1	CSARDGGAGNTIYF	TGCAGTGCTAGAGATGGGGGGGCTGGAAACACCATATATTTT
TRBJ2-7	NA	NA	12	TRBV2	CASRTEGYEQYF	TGTGCCAGCCGGACGGAAGGCTACGAGCAGTACTTC
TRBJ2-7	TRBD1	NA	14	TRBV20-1	CSAGNRDRAHEQYF	TGCAGTGCTGGAAACCGGGACAGGGCCCACGAGCAGTACTTC
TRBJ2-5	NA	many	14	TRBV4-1	CASSSVWPEETQYF	TGCGCCAGCAGTAGTGTATGGCCAGAAGAGACCCAGTACTTC
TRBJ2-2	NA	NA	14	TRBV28	CASSPMLATGELFF	TGTGCCAGCAGTCCGATGTTGGCGACCGGGGAGCTGTTTTTT
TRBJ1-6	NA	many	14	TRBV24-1	CATSAGGYNSPLHF	TGTGCCACCAGTGCTGGGGGGTATAATTCACCCCTCCACTTT
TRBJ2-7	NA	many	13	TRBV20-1	CSAGGTAAYEQYF	TGCAGTGCCGGGGGGACAGCTGCCTACGAGCAGTACTTC
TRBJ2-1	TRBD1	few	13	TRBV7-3	CASSPTGGYEQFF	TGTGCCAGCAGCCCTACAGGGGGTTATGAGCAGTTCTTC